The 26 T cell receptor beta chains in this list originate from one sample, sequenced in a study of T-cell reconstitution after alpha-beta-depleted transplantation in children. Unique molecular identifiers were incorporated when the TCRbeta library was constructed. TCRdb reprocessed the PCR reads via MiXCR and lists one record per CDR3 protein. The table includes just over 950,000 distinct CDR3 sequences, around 30% detected once. The specimen comprised PBMCs, mostly from graft donor cells, sampled 360 days after TCRalphabeta/CD19-depleted stem cell transplant. Source of these receptors: a boy younger than two who had a stem cell transplant for SCID, so the T cells may come from the graft donor.

The chain joins TRBV12-3 or TRBV12-4 to TRBJ2-2, with 9 bases lining up with TRBD2. This CDR3 comprises 16 residues. V was clipped by 7 bases and J by 1 base; unmatched bases: 7. The CDR3 sequence: CASTLMTSGNTGELFF. In DNA form, the CDR3 reads TGTGCCAGCACCCTGATGACTAGCGGGAACACCGGGGAGCTGTTTTTT.

The V and J genes are TRBV5-1 and TRBJ1-1; 7 nucleotides line up with TRBD1. Unmatched junction bases numbered 9, after V lost 4 bases and J lost 0 bases. The length of the CDR3 is 16 residues. Germline loops: CDR1 SGHRS, CDR2 YFSETQ. The CDR3 DNA is TGCGCCAGCAGCCGCGGACAGGCTTCAATGAACACTGAAGCTTTCTTT. Its translation: CASSRGQASMNTEAFF.

The chain recombines TRBV20-1 with TRBJ2-3; D gene ambiguous. The germline gives CDR1 DFQATT, CDR2 SNEGSKA (reference sequence). This CDR3 contains 13 residues. Trimming took 2 bases from V and 4 from J, leaving 10 bases between them. The CDR3 reads CSARYGFADTQYF. For the CDR3, the DNA is TGCAGTGCTAGATACGGGTTCGCAGATACGCAGTATTTT.

The chain uses TRBV6-1 and TRBJ2-3; D possibly corresponds to TRBD2 (6 bases). CDR3 length: 18 residues. Germline CDR1 and CDR2: MNHNS and SASEGT. The V end was cut by 7 bases, the J end by 0 bases, with 23 bases between. DNA of the CDR3: TGTGCCAGCACCCAAGGCCGGCTTGGGCGGGGTAGCACAGATACGCAGTATTTT. It specifies CASTQGRLGRGSTDTQYF.

In this sample, this clonotype turned up many times. V gene TRBV23-1 combines with J gene TRBJ1-5; 10 bases map to TRBD1. TRBV23-1 is an open reading frame, and its role is uncertain. The CDR3 length is 17 residues. With 0 bases clipped from V and 2 bases from J, the junction kept 4 bases outside the gene matches. The CDR3 region is CASSQSSDRGGNQPQHF. CDR3 bases: TGCGCCAGCAGTCAATCCTCGGACAGGGGGGGCAATCAGCCCCAGCATTTT.

The sample holds one count of this clonotype. The chain combines TRBV7-9 with TRBJ2-4; maybe TRBD2 (5 bases). Looked up from germline, CDR1 is SEHNR and CDR2 is FQNEAQ (reference sequence). The germline V and J ends were trimmed by 3 bases and 4 bases, with 16 bases remaining between them. This CDR3 contains 16 residues. DNA of the CDR3: TGTGCCAGCAGCTTCAAAATCGGGGTCGGTAAAAACATTCAGTACTTC. It specifies CASSFKIGVGKNIQYF.

This clonotype was detected only a few times. J is TRBJ1-1 and V is TRBV6-5; D remains unclear. With 0 bases removed from V and 1 base from J, the gap between germline ends came to 6 bases. The CDR3 has 14 amino acids. Germline V CDR1 and CDR2: MNHEY, SVGAGI. CDR3 coding DNA: TGTGCCAGCAGTTACTCGTGGGGGAACACTGAAGCTTTCTTT. It encodes CASSYSWGNTEAFF.

The chain couples TRBV2 to TRBJ2-1; TRBD2 matches at 8 bases. The CDR3 contains 16 residues. CDR1 and CDR2 (germline): SNHLY, FYNNEI. With 0 bases clipped from V and 6 bases from J, the junction kept 7 bases outside the gene matches. CDR3 sequence (DNA): TGTGCCAGCAGTGAAGCCCCGGGACTAGTTGCCAATGAGCAGTTCTTC. Its protein product is CASSEAPGLVANEQFF.

The gene calls are TRBV20-1 and TRBJ1-1, with a weak D call TRBD1 (5 bases). V lost 1 base to trimming and J lost 3 bases, with 15 bases between them. CDR1 DFQATT and CDR2 SNEGSKA come from the germline V gene (reference sequence). The CDR3 totals 15 residues. The CDR3 is CSARVNRGVDTEAFF. The CDR3 DNA is TGCAGTGCTAGAGTCAACCGGGGGGTGGACACTGAAGCTTTCTTT.

This clonotype appeared many times. The chain links TRBV6-5 to TRBJ1-1, with a tentative D call TRBD1 (6 bases). Trimming stripped 2 bases from V and 6 bases from J, with 10 bases between. Germline V gene sequence: CDR1 MNHEY, CDR2 SVGAGI. The CDR3 has 13 amino acids. CDR3 in DNA: TGTGCCAGCAGTTACGACAGGTGGTCTGAAGCTTTCTTT. As protein: CASSYDRWSEAFF.

The CDR3 spells CASALAGGTYNEQFF. CDR3 nucleotides: TGCGCCAGCGCCCTAGCGGGGGGCACCTACAATGAGCAGTTCTTC. The V gene is TRBV5-1, the J gene TRBJ2-1, with 11 bases aligning to TRBD2. The CDR3 is 15 residues long. Germline V gene lookup returns CDR1 SGHRS and CDR2 YFSETQ. Germline trimming cut 7 bases from V and 2 bases from J; bases unmatched to any gene: 5.

This clonotype was found a few times. This chain uses TRBV5-5 with TRBJ2-5; TRBD1 matches at 7 bases. The CDR3 extends over 14 amino acids. Unmatched junction bases numbered 4, after V lost 4 bases and J lost 1 base. Germline CDR1 reads SGHKS; CDR2 reads YYEKEE (reference sequence). CDR3 DNA: TGTGCCAGCAGCGTAAGACAGGGCCAAGAGACCCAGTACTTC. The encoded protein is CASSVRQGQETQYF.

A single count supports this clonotype. The chain employs TRBV24-1 and TRBJ2-1; D gene uncertain. Trimming removed 4 bases at V and 4 bases at J, with 16 bases between. The germline V gene has CDR1 KGHDR and CDR2 SFDVKD. CDR3 size: 16 residues. Written as DNA, the CDR3 is TGTGCCACCAGTGAAAGTTCATTCAGCCCGTACAATGAGCAGTTCTTC. Translated, it gives CATSESSFSPYNEQFF.

The CDR3 nucleotides read TGTGCCACCAGCAGAGGTTACCGGGACGGGGAAGAGACCCAGTACTTC. Translating it yields CATSRGYRDGEETQYF. This chain uses TRBV15 with TRBJ2-5; D may match TRBD1 or TRBD2 (5 bases each). Germline CDR1 reads LNHNV; CDR2 reads YYDKDF (reference sequence). V was trimmed by 1 base and J by 3 bases, leaving 15 bases between them. The CDR3 extends over 16 amino acids. The full variable domain, rest sourced from reference TRBV15 and TRBJ2-5, is DAMVIQNPRYQVTQFGKPVTLSCSQTLNHNVMYWYQQKSSQAPKLLFHYYDKDFNNEADTPDNFQSRRPNTSFCFLDIRSPGLGDTAMYLCATSRGYRDGEETQYFGPGTRLLVL.

The chain has TRBV2 and TRBJ2-7, with a tentative D call TRBD1 (5 bases). The germline CDR1 and CDR2 sequences are SNHLY and FYNNEI. The CDR3 totals 11 residues. Trimming stripped 8 bases from V and 6 bases from J, with 11 bases between. The CDR3 DNA is TGTGCCAGCCTCACAAGGGGCGAGCAGTACTTC. Its protein is CASLTRGEQYF.

The J gene is TRBJ2-1, the V gene TRBV24-1; D gene uncertain. CDR3 size: 12 residues. Germline V gene lookup returns CDR1 KGHDR and CDR2 SFDVKD. V was clipped by 2 bases and J by 8 bases, with 6 bases between them. Here the CDR3 DNA reads TGTGCCACCAGTGATTACCGTTATGAGCAGTTCTTC. It is translated as CATSDYRYEQFF.

This clonotype was detected only a few times. The rearrangement joins TRBV3-1 to TRBJ1-2; D is undetermined. The CDR3 contains 14 residues. CDR1 and CDR2 from the germline V gene are LGHDT and YNNKEL (reference sequence). Trimming took 1 base from V and 1 from J, leaving 7 bases between them. In DNA, the CDR3 is TGTGCCAGCAGCCAAGCTGGCAGTAACTATGGCTACACCTTC. It specifies CASSQAGSNYGYTF.

In this sample, this clonotype turned up a few times. The CDR3 is CASSSPTGRGFRYGYTF. Here the CDR3 DNA reads TGTGCCAGCAGTTCACCGACAGGGAGGGGTTTTAGGTATGGCTACACCTTC. The chain couples TRBV28 to TRBJ1-2; TRBD1 matches 7 bases. From germline, CDR1 is MDHEN and CDR2 SYDVKM. V was pared by 4 bases and J by 5 bases, with 16 bases of the junction left unmatched. CDR3 length: 17 amino acids.

This clonotype has more than one count but fewer than ten. This chain connects TRBV5-1 to TRBJ2-2; maybe TRBD1 (5 bases). The CDR3 has 20 amino acids. The V end was cut by 2 bases, the J end by 3 bases, with 26 bases between. Germline V gene sequence: CDR1 SGHRS, CDR2 YFSETQ. Written as DNA, the CDR3 is TGCGCCAGCAGCTTCGTCCTTGGGGCAGGGAAGGTCGGCGACACCGGGGAGCTGTTTTTT. This gives the protein CASSFVLGAGKVGDTGELFF.

The chain uses TRBV5-1 and TRBJ2-3, with D perhaps matching TRBD2 (6 bases). CDR1 is SGHRS and CDR2 is YFSETQ in the germline V gene. The CDR3 loop spans 17 amino acids. Trimming stripped 4 bases from V and 2 bases from J, with 20 bases between. The CDR3 protein is CASSGYLDGGFTDTQYF. The DNA for the CDR3 is TGCGCCAGCAGCGGATATCTTGACGGGGGTTTCACAGATACGCAGTATTTT.

This clonotype was picked up a small number of times. The chain joins TRBV12-3 or TRBV12-4 to TRBJ2-1; TRBD2 matches 9 bases. Trimming at V came to 4 bases and at J to 2 bases, leaving 6 bases not matched to a gene. This CDR3 has 16 amino acids. CDR3 DNA: TGTGCCAGCAGTTCCCGTAGCGGGAGAACCTACAATGAGCAGTTCTTC. The encoded protein is CASSSRSGRTYNEQFF.

Only a few counts were recorded for this clonotype. V gene TRBV27 combines with J gene TRBJ2-7; TRBD1 agrees at 12 bases. V gave up 0 bases and J gave up 6 bases; unmatched junction bases: 9. The CDR3 is made up of 17 amino acids. From germline, CDR1 is MNHEY and CDR2 SMNVEV (reference sequence). The CDR3 reads CASSLSFGDRGLSEQYF. The CDR3 region has the DNA TGTGCCAGCAGTTTATCATTCGGGGACAGGGGGCTCTCCGAGCAGTACTTC.

The chain is built from TRBV7-2 and TRBJ2-5; D not certain. CDR3 length: 14 amino acids. Germline V gene lookup returns CDR1 SGHTA and CDR2 FQGNSA. The V gene lost 2 bases and the J gene lost 9 bases, with 16 bases spanning the gap. In nucleotides, the CDR3 is TGTGCCAGCAGCTTAAGTCCCTCGCCTGGGGCCCAGTACTTC. Translated: CASSLSPSPGAQYF.

The V gene is TRBV12-3 or TRBV12-4, the J gene TRBJ1-1; 9 bases map to TRBD1. After removal of 5 bases from V and 2 bases from J, the junction contained 9 bases not matched to a gene. This CDR3 has 16 residues. CDR3 in DNA: TGTGCCAGCAGTCCACAGGGGGCCCAAACCAACACTGAAGCTTTCTTT. Protein sequence: CASSPQGAQTNTEAFF.

This clonotype has more than one count but fewer than ten. The J gene is TRBJ2-5, the V gene TRBV12-3 or TRBV12-4; D tentatively fits TRBD1 or TRBD2 (5 bases each). V lost 5 bases and J 4 bases, leaving 17 bases between the germline ends. This CDR3 region has 15 residues. The CDR3, as DNA: TGTGCCAGCAGTCCCCCCAGGGAGCAGAGAGAGACCCAGTACTTC. It translates to CASSPPREQRETQYF.

The chain uses TRBV5-6 and TRBJ1-2; D is uncertain. CDR3 size: 11 residues. The germline V gene encodes CDR1 SGHDT and CDR2 YYEEEE. Trimming shortened V by 0 bases and J by 7 bases, and 4 bases separated the two germline ends. The CDR3 is CASSLDRGYTF. CDR3 nucleotides: TGTGCCAGCAGCTTGGATCGTGGCTACACCTTC. Full variable domain (rest looked up from reference TRBV5-6 and TRBJ1-2): DAGVTQSPTHLIKTRGQQVTLRCSPKSGHDTVSWYQQALGQGPQFIFQYYEEEERQRGNFPDRFSGHQFPNYSSELNVNALLLGDSALYLCASSLDRGYTFGSGTRLTVV.